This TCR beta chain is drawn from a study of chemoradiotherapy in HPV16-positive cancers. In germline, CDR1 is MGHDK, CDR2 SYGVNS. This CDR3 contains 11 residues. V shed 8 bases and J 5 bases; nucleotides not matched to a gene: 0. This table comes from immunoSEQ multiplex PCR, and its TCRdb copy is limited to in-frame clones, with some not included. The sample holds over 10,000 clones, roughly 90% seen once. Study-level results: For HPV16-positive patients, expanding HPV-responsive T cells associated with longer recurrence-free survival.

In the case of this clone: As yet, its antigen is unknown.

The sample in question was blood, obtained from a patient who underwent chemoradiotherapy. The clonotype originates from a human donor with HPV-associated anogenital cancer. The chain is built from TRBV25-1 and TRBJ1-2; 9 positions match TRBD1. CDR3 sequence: CASGQGYGYTF. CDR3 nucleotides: TGTGCCAGCGGACAGGGGTATGGCTACACCTTC.